What follows are 24 T cell receptor beta chains derived from one specimen sequenced in a study of blood T cell repertoires in COVID-19. Produced via immunoSEQ multiplex PCR; TCRdb's table is partial and in-frame only. The data contain some 16,000 clones, around 84% of them seen just once; the ten biggest clones take up 10% to 15%. Input material: peripheral blood. These receptors all stem from a human donor in a cohort sampled during active COVID-19.

This chain links TRBV3-1 (or the pseudogene TRBV3-2) with TRBJ2-1; 10 nucleotides match TRBD2. This CDR3 spans 14 amino acids. The ends lost 3 bases at V and 7 bases at J; junction bases unmatched: 3. Germline-derived CDR1 and CDR2 are LGHDT and YNNKEL (reference sequence). The DNA for the CDR3 is TGTGCCAGCAGCCAGCTAGCGGGGGTTAATGAGCAGTTCTTC. Translated, it gives CASSQLAGVNEQFF.

This clone came up once. CDR3 DNA sequence: TGTGCCAGCAGTCTCGGACAGGGGGCCGGAGAGACCCAGTACTTC. Translation gives CASSLGQGAGETQYF. The rearrangement joins TRBV6-5 to TRBJ2-5, with 11 positions matching TRBD1. The ends lost 5 bases at V and 4 bases at J; junction bases unmatched: 6. The germline V gene has CDR1 MNHEY and CDR2 SVGAGI. This CDR3 has 15 amino acids.

The chain couples TRBV5-4 to TRBJ2-5, with TRBD2 as a possible D gene (6 bases). CDR1 SGHNT and CDR2 YYREEE come from the germline V gene (reference sequence). The CDR3 length is 14 residues. V was cut by 4 bases and J by 2 bases, with 12 bases left in between. The CDR3 loop is CASSPSDYQETQYF. CDR3 nucleotide sequence: TGTGCCAGCAGCCCATCGGACTATCAAGAGACCCAGTACTTC.

The chain recombines TRBV5-1 with TRBJ1-3, with D tentatively TRBD1 (6 bases). The CDR3 length is 15 residues. CDR1 and CDR2 from the germline V gene are SGHRS and YFSETQ. V lost 4 bases and J 2 bases, leaving 13 bases between the germline ends. Written as DNA, the CDR3 is TGCGCCAGCAGCCTACAGGGACAAGCTGGAAACACCATATATTTT. It yields the protein CASSLQGQAGNTIYF.

The V gene is TRBV7-3, the J gene TRBJ2-3; the match to TRBD2 covers 9 bases. The V gene's germline CDR1 is SGHTA and CDR2 FQGTGA. This CDR3 has 19 residues. V was clipped by 5 bases and J by 0 bases; unmatched bases: 15. CDR3 sequence (DNA): TGTGCCAGCAGCGTCCGACGTGCGGGGGGGACCCAAAGCACAGATACGCAGTATTTT. This translates into CASSVRRAGGTQSTDTQYF.

This chain joins TRBV5-1 and TRBJ1-1, with 7 bases that match TRBD1. The CDR3 runs to 16 residues. V lost 0 bases and J lost 1; bases outside the gene matches: 6. The germline CDR1 and CDR2 sequences are SGHRS and YFSETQ. The CDR3 bases are TGCGCCAGCAGCTTGGCCGAGACAGGGAGGAACACTGAAGCTTTCTTT. Its protein is CASSLAETGRNTEAFF. Full variable domain (remainder filled in from reference TRBV5-1 and TRBJ1-1): KAGVTQTPRYLIKTRGQQVTLSCSPISGHRSVSWYQQTPGQGLQFLFEYFSETQRNKGNFPGRFSGRQFSNSRSEMNVSTLELGDSALYLCASSLAETGRNTEAFFGQGTRLTVV.

The chain is built from TRBV3-1 (or the pseudogene TRBV3-2) and TRBJ2-7; D may be TRBD2 (5 bases). V lost 4 bases to trimming and J lost 2 bases, with 15 bases between them. CDR3 size: 15 residues. From germline, CDR1 is LGHDT and CDR2 YNNKEL (reference sequence). In DNA form, the CDR3 reads TGTGCCAGCAGCCGAGGGCGAGGATGGGCCTACGAGCAGTACTTC. The encoded protein is CASSRGRGWAYEQYF.

The chain recombines TRBV13 with TRBJ1-5; 8 bases align to TRBD1. Germline CDR1 reads PRHDT; CDR2 reads FYEKMQ (reference sequence). The V gene end was trimmed by 5 bases and the J gene end by 2 bases; junction bases not matched to a gene: 8. CDR3 size: 16 residues. The CDR3 sequence: CASSHLGQGGNQPQHF. CDR3 sequence (DNA): TGTGCCAGCAGCCACCTCGGACAGGGAGGCAATCAGCCCCAGCATTTT.

V usage is TRBV5-1 and J usage is TRBJ1-1, with unresolved D. Trimming removed 1 base from V and 0 bases from J, with 10 bases in between. The CDR3 length is 15 residues. Germline V gene sequence: CDR1 SGHRS, CDR2 YFSETQ. The CDR3 spells CASSLYPAVNTEAFF. The CDR3 DNA reads as TGCGCCAGCAGCTTGTACCCAGCGGTGAACACTGAAGCTTTCTTT.

J is TRBJ2-5 and V is TRBV5-1, with 11 bases fitting TRBD2. The trim removed 0 bases at V and 7 bases at J, leaving 17 bases unmatched. Germline CDR1 reads SGHRS; CDR2 reads YFSETQ. The CDR3 consists of 19 residues. CDR3 sequence reads: CASSLALLAGVPKGGTQYF. In DNA, the CDR3 is TGCGCCAGCAGCTTGGCCCTACTAGCGGGGGTCCCCAAAGGAGGGACCCAGTACTTC.

The chain links TRBV9 to TRBJ2-2; no clear D. CDR3 length: 14 amino acids. V lost 3 bases and J 2 bases, leaving 8 bases between the germline ends. The germline gives CDR1 SGDLS, CDR2 YYNGEE. The CDR3 region is CASSGLKNTGELFF. As DNA, the CDR3 is TGTGCCAGCAGCGGTCTTAAAAACACCGGGGAGCTGTTTTTT. The entire variable domain, with the rest obtained from reference TRBV9 and TRBJ2-2, is as follows: DSGVTQTPKHLITATGQRVTLRCSPRSGDLSVYWYQQSLDQGLQFLIQYYNGEERAKGNILERFSAQQFPDLHSELNLSSLELGDSALYFCASSGLKNTGELFFGEGSRLTVL.

The V and J genes are TRBV7-8 and TRBJ2-5; the match to TRBD1 covers 11 bases. The CDR3 runs to 17 residues. In germline, CDR1 is SGHVS, CDR2 FQNEAQ. J lost 7 bases, V lost 6 bases, and 16 bases had no gene match. The CDR3 DNA follows: TGTGCCAGCAGGGGCTCCGGGACAGGGGGGACCGGGGGGACCCAGTACTTC. Translated, it gives CASRGSGTGGTGGTQYF. Supplemented by reference TRBV7-8 and TRBJ2-5, the full variable domain reads GAGVSQSPRYKVAKRGQDVALRCDPISGHVSLFWYQQALGQGPEFLTYFQNEAQLDKSGLPSDRFFAERPEGSVSTLKIQRTQQEDSAVYLCASRGSGTGGTGGTQYFGPGTRLLVL.

CDR3 sequence reads: CASSSYSGTSGGGNEQYF. Written as DNA, the CDR3 is TGTGCCAGCAGTTCCTACTCCGGGACTAGCGGGGGAGGTAACGAGCAGTACTTC. The chain has TRBV27 and TRBJ2-7; 14 bases match TRBD2. CDR1 and CDR2 from the germline V gene are MNHEY and SMNVEV (reference sequence). With 4 bases clipped from V and 5 bases from J, the junction kept 13 bases outside the gene matches. The CDR3 covers 18 residues.

The chain employs TRBV6-5 and TRBJ2-1, with a tentative D call TRBD1 (5 bases). Germline CDR1 and CDR2: MNHEY and SVGAGI. The germline V and J ends were trimmed by 5 bases and 9 bases, with 20 bases remaining between them. This CDR3 has 15 amino acids. The CDR3 region has the DNA TGTGCCAGCAGTCCCCCCCAGGGCAGGTATAGTGAGCAGTTCTTC. Translating gives CASSPPQGRYSEQFF.

V usage is TRBV18 and J usage is TRBJ1-5, with 8 nucleotides matching TRBD1. Germline CDR1 and CDR2: KGHSH and LQKENI. The J segment lost 0 bases and the V segment lost 5 bases, leaving 12 bases of the junction unmatched. The CDR3 totals 18 residues. The CDR3 coding sequence is TGTGCCAGCTCATCCCAGACAGGGGACACGTATAGCAATCAGCCCCAGCATTTT. This encodes CASSSQTGDTYSNQPQHF.

The chain is built from TRBV5-1 and TRBJ2-1; 10 bases align to TRBD2. Germline CDR1 SGHRS, CDR2 YFSETQ. The CDR3 totals 15 residues. The V gene end was trimmed by 7 bases and the J gene end by 4 bases; junction bases not matched to a gene: 8. The CDR3: CASRLGTSVYNEQFF. Here the CDR3 DNA reads TGCGCCAGCCGCCTCGGGACTAGCGTTTACAATGAGCAGTTCTTC.

In this sample, this clone turned up a few times. The CDR3 DNA reads TGTGCCAGCAGCCCAGCCGGGACAGGAGACAATCAGCCCCAGCATTTT. Protein sequence: CASSPAGTGDNQPQHF. The chain couples TRBV6-6 to TRBJ1-5; 8 positions match TRBD1. Per germline, CDR1 MNHNY and CDR2 SVGAGI (reference sequence). Trimming cost V 6 bases and J 3 bases; bases outside gene matches: 10. This CDR3 has 16 amino acids.

The chain is built from TRBV5-1 and TRBJ1-2; the D is unclear. The CDR3 spans 12 residues. Germline V gene sequence: CDR1 SGHRS, CDR2 YFSETQ. V was cut by 6 bases and J by 5 bases, with 11 bases left in between. CDR3 region: CASKWGEYGYTF. Here the CDR3 DNA reads TGCGCCAGCAAATGGGGAGAGTATGGCTACACCTTC.

This chain connects TRBV14 to TRBJ1-2, with a possible D match to TRBD1 (5 bases). The CDR3 runs 17 residues. V was shortened by 0 bases and J by 3 bases, with 17 bases between the two germline ends. In germline, CDR1 is SGHDN, CDR2 FVKESK. The CDR3 bases are TGTGCCAGCAGCCAAGAATGGGCGACAGCGGGGTACTATGGCTACACCTTC. It yields the protein CASSQEWATAGYYGYTF.

V gene TRBV19 combines with J gene TRBJ1-2; D is ambiguous. The CDR3 consists of 14 residues. V was clipped by 5 bases and J by 2 bases, with 12 bases between them. Germline CDR1 reads LNHDA; CDR2 reads SQIVND (reference sequence). CDR3 in amino acids: CASSLRQENYGYTF. The CDR3 region has the DNA TGTGCCAGTAGTTTAAGGCAGGAAAACTATGGCTACACCTTC.

The V and J genes are TRBV28 and TRBJ1-5; TRBD1 matches at 7 bases. Germline-derived CDR1 and CDR2 are MDHEN and SYDVKM. With 8 bases clipped from V and 4 bases from J, the junction kept 11 bases outside the gene matches. The length of the CDR3 is 15 residues. The CDR3 nucleotides are TGTGCCAGCCATAGCCCAGCAGGGGGGAATCAGCCCCAGCATTTT. Residues: CASHSPAGGNQPQHF.

The chain combines TRBV14 with TRBJ2-1; 7 nucleotides align to TRBD2. The CDR3 has 15 amino acids. V lost 4 bases and J lost 2; bases outside the gene matches: 5. Per the germline V gene, CDR1 is SGHDN and CDR2 is FVKESK. This chain's CDR3 is CASSRLAETYNEQFF. CDR3 DNA sequence: TGTGCCAGCAGCCGACTAGCCGAGACCTACAATGAGCAGTTCTTC.

V and J are TRBV12-2 and TRBJ2-7; the table names TRBD1, a call not compared with the DNA. TRBV12-2 is recorded as a pseudogene. The CDR3 is 16 amino acids. Here the CDR3 DNA reads TGTGCAAGTCGCTTAGCCCTACCGGGACAGGTCCACGAGCAGTACTTC. Its translation is CASRLALPGQVHEQYF.

This clone was seen a single time. J is TRBJ1-2 and V is TRBV12-3 or TRBV12-4; unclear D gene. This CDR3 has 11 amino acids. V lost 5 bases and J lost 1, with 2 bases in between. The CDR3 bases are TGTGCCAGCAGTCTTAACTATGGCTACACCTTC. It specifies CASSLNYGYTF.